Following are 32 T cell receptor beta chains from one sample sequenced in a study of shared clonotypes between healthy human individuals. TCRdb's table, derived via immunoSEQ multiplex PCR, lists solely in-frame clones and lacks some. This table holds around 510,000 clones, roughly 95% found once. Input material: naive CD4+ T cells sorted from blood. Subset defined: CD45RA+ positively selected. These TCRs come from a woman younger than 45 in good health.

This clone was counted only a few times. The chain carries TRBV2 and TRBJ1-3; D not resolved. In germline, CDR1 is SNHLY, CDR2 FYNNEI. V was pared by 4 bases and J by 0 bases, with 1 base between. This CDR3 is 12 amino acids long. DNA of the CDR3: TGTGCCAGCAGTGGCTCTGGAAACACCATATATTTT. Residues: CASSGSGNTIYF.

This rearrangement joins TRBV15 to TRBJ2-7, with TRBD2 matching 10 bases. V lost 0 bases to trimming and J lost 6 bases; unmatched junction nucleotides: 8. Germline loops: CDR1 LNHNV, CDR2 YYDKDF (reference sequence). The CDR3 has 16 residues. DNA of the CDR3: TGTGCCACCAGCAGAGATCCAGCGGGAGGGTCCGGCGAGCAGTACTTC. Translated: CATSRDPAGGSGEQYF.

The CDR3 here is CASQHTPGQGYEQYF. CDR3 in DNA: TGTGCCAGTCAGCACACTCCGGGACAGGGCTACGAGCAGTACTTC. V usage is TRBV6-1 and J usage is TRBJ2-7; TRBD1 matches 9 bases. This CDR3 is 15 amino acids long. J gave up 3 bases and V 9 bases, and 12 bases lay outside the gene matches. Germline V CDR1 and CDR2: MNHNS, SASEGT.

The chain uses TRBV28 and TRBJ1-2; TRBD1 agrees at 7 bases. This CDR3 region has 13 residues. V shed 0 bases and J 6 bases; nucleotides not matched to a gene: 1. Germline values: CDR1 MDHEN, CDR2 SYDVKM. The CDR3 region is CASSLWGTDGYTF. As DNA, the CDR3 is TGTGCCAGCAGTTTATGGGGGACAGATGGCTACACCTTC.

The chain joins TRBV10-1 to TRBJ2-7, with D possibly matching TRBD2 (5 bases). V dropped 4 bases and J dropped 4 bases, with 17 bases sitting between them. This CDR3 comprises 15 residues. CDR1 and CDR2 (germline): WNHNN, SYGVQD (reference sequence). CDR3 DNA: TGCGCCAGCAGTGTGGGAGTGGGAGTCCCGTACGAGCAGTACTTC. Translation gives CASSVGVGVPYEQYF.

The V gene is TRBV19, the J gene TRBJ2-7; no firm D call. Germline V gene lookup returns CDR1 LNHDA and CDR2 SQIVND (reference sequence). Trimming shortened V by 2 bases and J by 3 bases, and 11 bases separated the two germline ends. The CDR3 runs to 14 residues. The CDR3 is CASSIRFNHYEQYF. The DNA of the CDR3 is TGTGCCAGTAGTATAAGGTTCAACCACTACGAGCAGTACTTC.

V is TRBV5-1 and J is TRBJ2-7; D is unclear. This CDR3 comprises 14 residues. Trimming took off 2 bases at V and 4 bases at J, with 13 bases between the two ends. Germline V lookup: CDR1 SGHRS, CDR2 YFSETQ. CDR3 amino acids: CASSFQGIGYEQYF. CDR3 bases: TGCGCCAGCAGCTTTCAAGGCATCGGGTACGAGCAGTACTTC.

V and J are TRBV27 and TRBJ2-7, with 8 nucleotides matching TRBD2. The length of the CDR3 is 15 residues. CDR1 and CDR2 from the germline V gene are MNHEY and SMNVEV (reference sequence). The junction had 10 bases not matched to a gene; V was cut back by 6 bases and J by 3 bases. The CDR3 region is CASRPRGGLLYEQYF. In nucleotides, the CDR3 is TGTGCCAGCAGGCCTCGGGGGGGGCTTCTCTACGAGCAGTACTTC.

The V gene is TRBV27, the J gene TRBJ2-4, with TRBD2 identical over 16 bases. Germline values: CDR1 MNHEY, CDR2 SMNVEV (reference sequence). Trimming took 5 bases from V and 7 from J; bases not matched to a gene: 14. There are 19 residues in the CDR3. For the CDR3, the DNA is TGTGCCAGCAGTCGCGCGGGACTAGCGGGAGGGCCAATTAAGAACATTCAGTACTTC. Translated: CASSRAGLAGGPIKNIQYF.

The chain combines TRBV18 with TRBJ1-5, with 8 bases identical to TRBD1. From germline, CDR1 is KGHSH and CDR2 LQKENI. The CDR3 is 17 residues long. V shed 1 base, J shed 0 bases, and the junction held 5 bases outside the gene matches. DNA of the CDR3: TGTGCCAGCTCACCACAAACAGGGGGTAATAGCAATCAGCCCCAGCATTTT. This codes for CASSPQTGGNSNQPQHF.

The J gene is TRBJ2-5, the V gene TRBV10-3; D is ambiguous. The CDR3 spans 10 residues. Germline V gene lookup returns CDR1 ENHRY and CDR2 SYGVKD. With 11 bases removed from V and 5 bases from J, the gap between germline ends came to 9 bases. The DNA of the CDR3 is TGTGCCCCCCGGGTTGAGACCCAGTACTTC. Its translation is CAPRVETQYF.

V usage is TRBV7-8 and J usage is TRBJ1-1, with D tentatively TRBD1 (6 bases). Trimming left V 4 bases short and J 7 bases short, with 10 bases between. Looked up from germline, CDR1 is SGHVS and CDR2 is FQNEAQ. The CDR3 length is 12 residues. CDR3 coding DNA: TGTGCCAGCAGCTCAACAGGGATTGAAGCTTTCTTT. Translating gives CASSSTGIEAFF. The variable domain in full, completed from reference TRBV7-8 and TRBJ1-1, reads GAGVSQSPRYKVAKRGQDVALRCDPISGHVSLFWYQQALGQGPEFLTYFQNEAQLDKSGLPSDRFFAERPEGSVSTLKIQRTQQEDSAVYLCASSSTGIEAFFGQGTRLTVV.

This rearrangement joins TRBV28 to TRBJ2-3; the D gene is possibly TRBD1 (6 bases). Germline CDR1 reads MDHEN; CDR2 reads SYDVKM. The V and J ends lost 4 bases and 2 bases respectively, with 10 bases between them. This CDR3 comprises 14 residues. The CDR3 DNA reads TGTGCCAGCAGTTATGACAGGTACACAGATACGCAGTATTTT. This encodes CASSYDRYTDTQYF. The whole variable domain, filled in from reference TRBV28 and TRBJ2-3, reads DVKVTQSSRYLVKRTGEKVFLECVQDMDHENMFWYRQDPGLGLRLIYFSYDVKMKEKGDIPEGYSVSREKKERFSLILESASTNQTSMYLCASSYDRYTDTQYFGPGTRLTVL.

J is TRBJ1-6 and V is TRBV4-1; 8 bases match TRBD1. This CDR3 comprises 15 residues. Germline assignment: CDR1 MGHRA and CDR2 YSYEKL. The J segment lost 7 bases and the V segment lost 1 base, leaving 3 bases of the junction unmatched. The CDR3 DNA reads as TGCGCCAGCAGCCAAGGACAGGGGTACAATTCACCCCTCCACTTT. Translated, it gives CASSQGQGYNSPLHF.

For this clone: Within the sample, other DNA sequences also encode this same CDR3. V usage is TRBV5-4 and J usage is TRBJ2-1, with 8 bases identical to TRBD1. V gave up 1 base and J gave up 8 bases; unmatched junction bases: 2. Germline V gene lookup returns CDR1 SGHNT and CDR2 YYREEE (reference sequence). This CDR3 spans 13 amino acids. The CDR3 bases are TGTGCCAGCAGCTTGCAGGGGGCCGATGAGCAGTTCTTC. It specifies CASSLQGADEQFF.

This chain joins TRBV7-3 and TRBJ2-6; tentative D call: TRBD1 (6 bases). Germline V gene sequence: CDR1 SGHTA, CDR2 FQGTGA. This CDR3 spans 17 amino acids. Trimming removed 6 bases at V and 0 bases at J, with 15 bases between. This chain's CDR3 is CASSIQGYSSGANVLTF. For the CDR3, the DNA is TGTGCCAGCAGTATACAGGGATATAGCTCTGGGGCCAACGTCCTGACTTTC.

This clone was counted a single time. The chain combines TRBV25-1 with TRBJ2-7; 7 nucleotides match TRBD2. This CDR3 spans 13 amino acids. The V segment lost 5 bases and the J segment 7 bases; nucleotides outside the gene matches: 8. Germline-derived CDR1 and CDR2 are MGHDK and SYGVNS. CDR3 sequence reads: CASSFGRAEEQYF. DNA for the CDR3: TGTGCCAGCAGTTTTGGGAGGGCGGAAGAGCAGTACTTC.

This chain uses TRBV19 with TRBJ2-7, with D uncertain. The CDR3 covers 10 residues. Per the germline V gene, CDR1 is LNHDA and CDR2 is SQIVND (reference sequence). V gave up 2 bases and J gave up 6 bases, with 2 bases separating them. CDR3 DNA: TGTGCCAGTAGTATAAGCGAGCAGTACTTC. Residues: CASSISEQYF. Full variable domain (missing parts from reference TRBV19 and TRBJ2-7): DGGITQSPKYLFRKEGQNVTLSCEQNLNHDAMYWYRQDPGQGLRLIYYSQIVNDFQKGDIAEGYSVSREKKESFPLTVTSAQKNPTAFYLCASSISEQYFGPGTRLTVT.

This clone showed up just a few times. The chain is built from TRBV6-1 and TRBJ2-7; 8 bases align to TRBD2. CDR1 is MNHNS and CDR2 is SASEGT in the germline V gene. This CDR3 contains 13 residues. V shed 2 bases, J shed 8 bases, and the junction held 5 bases outside the gene matches. Here the CDR3 reads CASSELGLVQQYF. CDR3 sequence (DNA): TGTGCCAGCAGTGAATTGGGACTAGTCCAGCAGTACTTC.

The chain has TRBV7-2 and TRBJ2-2, with D maybe TRBD2 (5 bases). Germline V gene sequence: CDR1 SGHTA, CDR2 FQGNSA. Deletions cut 2 bases from V and 7 bases from J, with 20 bases between. The CDR3 sequence is 17 residues long. This chain's CDR3 is CASSLTRDSPMDGELFF. The CDR3, as DNA: TGTGCCAGCAGCTTAACCCGGGATTCCCCGATGGACGGGGAGCTGTTTTTT.

The chain links TRBV4-1 to TRBJ2-3; D is undetermined. The CDR3 has 18 amino acids. Germline V gives CDR1 MGHRA, CDR2 YSYEKL. The germline V and J ends were trimmed by 1 base and 6 bases, with 23 bases remaining between them. The CDR3 DNA sequence: TGCGCCAGCAGCCAAGGGGGTTTAAGGATAAGGCTTGGGGATACGCAGTATTTT. This codes for CASSQGGLRIRLGDTQYF.

DNA for the CDR3: TGTGCCAGTAGTCGGAGGTCCGGGGGCTACAATGAGCAGTTCTTC. It codes for CASSRRSGGYNEQFF. The chain recombines TRBV19 with TRBJ2-1, with D perhaps matching TRBD2 (6 bases). Germline V gene data show CDR1 as LNHDA and CDR2 as SQIVND (reference sequence). The CDR3 is 15 amino acids. Deletions cut 5 bases from V and 3 bases from J, with 14 bases between. Full variable domain (missing parts from reference TRBV19 and TRBJ2-1): DGGITQSPKYLFRKEGQNVTLSCEQNLNHDAMYWYRQDPGQGLRLIYYSQIVNDFQKGDIAEGYSVSREKKESFPLTVTSAQKNPTAFYLCASSRRSGGYNEQFFGPGTRLTVL.

The J gene is TRBJ1-2, the V gene TRBV5-1, with D possibly matching TRBD1 (6 bases). The CDR3 runs 17 residues. Germline CDR1 is SGHRS and CDR2 is YFSETQ. Trimming pared 1 base from V and 0 bases from J, leaving 16 bases between. CDR3 sequence reads: CASSLREQGVANYGYTF. CDR3 nucleotide sequence: TGCGCCAGCAGCTTGAGGGAACAGGGCGTAGCTAACTATGGCTACACCTTC.

This clone has a single count. The chain joins TRBV11-1 to TRBJ2-1; D not certain. The CDR3 runs to 13 residues. Per germline, CDR1 SGHAT and CDR2 FQDESV (reference sequence). V lost 2 bases and J lost 9, with 11 bases in between. The CDR3 sequence is CASSLSSPSEQFF. CDR3 nucleotides: TGTGCCAGCAGCTTATCCTCGCCCAGTGAGCAGTTCTTC.

The chain has TRBV19 and TRBJ2-1, with D hard to call. Germline CDR1 and CDR2: LNHDA and SQIVND (reference sequence). CDR3 size: 11 residues. V lost 5 bases and J 7 bases, leaving 6 bases between the germline ends. Written as DNA, the CDR3 is TGTGCCAGTAGTGTACGGAATGAGCAGTTCTTC. It codes for CASSVRNEQFF. The full variable domain, completed using reference TRBV19 and TRBJ2-1, is DGGITQSPKYLFRKEGQNVTLSCEQNLNHDAMYWYRQDPGQGLRLIYYSQIVNDFQKGDIAEGYSVSREKKESFPLTVTSAQKNPTAFYLCASSVRNEQFFGPGTRLTVL.

This clone was seen only once. The J gene is TRBJ2-3, the V gene TRBV10-1, with a possible D match to TRBD2 (5 bases). Germline loops: CDR1 WNHNN, CDR2 SYGVQD (reference sequence). CDR3 length: 14 amino acids. The V end lost 2 bases, the J end lost 6 bases, and 12 bases lay between the germline ends. CDR3 in amino acids: CASSEGGGWDTQYF. CDR3 nucleotide sequence: TGCGCCAGCAGTGAGGGCGGCGGGTGGGATACGCAGTATTTT.

The CDR3 loop reads CASSLAAIGSRSTDTQYF. The CDR3 DNA reads TGTGCCAGCAGCTTGGCCGCCATCGGGAGTCGAAGCACAGATACGCAGTATTTT. This chain uses TRBV5-4 with TRBJ2-3; maybe TRBD2 (6 bases). The CDR3 is made up of 18 amino acids. The ends were cut back, 0 bases at V and 0 bases at J, with 17 bases in the middle. The V gene's germline CDR1 is SGHNT and CDR2 YYREEE (reference sequence).

V usage is TRBV4-1 and J usage is TRBJ2-1, with TRBD2 as a possible D gene (5 bases). CDR3 size: 14 residues. Deletions cut 4 bases from V and 7 bases from J, with 14 bases between. The germline gives CDR1 MGHRA, CDR2 YSYEKL. CDR3: CASSPPQRNNEQFF. CDR3 in DNA: TGCGCCAGCAGCCCACCCCAGCGGAATAATGAGCAGTTCTTC.

This chain joins TRBV28 and TRBJ1-5; D remains unclear. The germline CDR1 and CDR2 sequences are MDHEN and SYDVKM. V shed 9 bases and J shed 3 bases, with 12 bases lying between them. The CDR3 loop spans 13 amino acids. The CDR3 DNA sequence: TGTGCCAGTAGGAAACAGCTCAATCAGCCCCAGCATTTT. This sequence encodes CASRKQLNQPQHF.

This chain joins TRBV7-8 and TRBJ2-5; no reliable D call. Trimming removed 6 bases at V and 5 bases at J, with 7 bases between. The germline gives CDR1 SGHVS, CDR2 FQNEAQ. The CDR3 is made up of 11 amino acids. Written as DNA, the CDR3 is TGTGCCAGCAGTGAGAGGGAGACCCAGTACTTC. Residues: CASSERETQYF.

CDR3 DNA sequence: TGCAGCGTGTTCACCGGGACTCGGAACACTGAAGCTTTCTTT. It translates to CSVFTGTRNTEAFF. This sequence joins TRBV29-1 and TRBJ1-1; D is perhaps TRBD1 (5 bases). The germline CDR1 and CDR2 sequences are SQVTM and ANQGSEA. There are 14 residues in the CDR3. V was shortened by 6 bases and J by 1 base, with 15 bases between the two germline ends. Supplemented by reference TRBV29-1 and TRBJ1-1, the full variable domain reads SAVISQKPSRDICQRGTSLTIQCQVDSQVTMMFWYRQQPGQSLTLIATANQGSEATYESGFVIDKFPISRPNLTFSTLTVSNMSPEDSSIYLCSVFTGTRNTEAFFGQGTRLTVV.

V is TRBV7-9 and J is TRBJ2-7, with TRBD2 matching 11 bases. The CDR3 is made up of 16 amino acids. Germline CDR1 and CDR2: SEHNR and FQNEAQ (reference sequence). V lost 5 bases and J lost 4; bases outside the gene matches: 10. The CDR3 region is CASSPETSGSRYEQYF. CDR3 DNA sequence: TGTGCCAGCAGCCCCGAAACTAGCGGGAGTAGGTACGAGCAGTACTTC.